One T cell receptor (beta chain) is described in this entry. Antigen: not known. The data derive from a study of cytomegalovirus exposure and HLA in healthy donors. Study findings and constraints: A likely sequencing artifact accounted for one observed cluster of highly shared sequence variants. Reports indicated that the classifier achieved high specificity and sensitivity in diagnosing cytomegalovirus status. It was confirmed in vitro that a few of the CMV-associated chains were specific for CMV antigens. Another analysis was done later, and it associated around 16,000 TCR beta sequences with HLA alleles at 0.05 false discovery rate.

CDR3 length equals 12 residues. Per the germline V gene, CDR1 is MDHEN and CDR2 is SYDVKM. V was shortened by 8 bases and J by 7 bases, with 14 bases between the two germline ends. Use of 60 Vbeta and 13 Jbeta primers characterized the PCR. Sequenced by immunoSEQ multiplex PCR; TCRdb stores in-frame clones only, minus some. The repertoire holds fewer than 150,000 clones, with 60% to 80% as singletons. Sequencing was performed on PBMCs. The TCR comes from a middle-aged man in good health and CMV-seronegative. The V call is TRBV28, the J call TRBJ1-1, with D tentatively TRBD1 (6 bases). CDR3 in amino acids: CASGPTTGEAFF. The DNA of the CDR3 is TGTGCCAGCGGCCCAACGACAGGTGAAGCTTTCTTT.